These 15 T cell receptor beta chains were all obtained from the same sample, sequenced in a study of molecular identifiers for immune sequencing clone quantification. Using its own MiXCR run on the PCR reads, TCRdb lists one record per CDR3 protein. The sample carries 460,000 or so distinct CDR3 sequences, 20% to 25% recorded once. Sequencing input: naive CD8+ T cells from blood, with Jurkat cell RNA spiked in. Subset defined: FACS-sorted CD8+CD4-CCR7+CD45RA+ naive T cells. The receptors come from a human donor in good health. Some libraries in this study had Jurkat cell RNA spiked in.

This clonotype was seen a few times. The gene calls are TRBV15 and TRBJ2-2; D gene uncertain. Germline V gene data show CDR1 as LNHNV and CDR2 as YYDKDF (reference sequence). Trimming took off 0 bases at V and 6 bases at J, with 8 bases between the two ends. This CDR3 is built from 14 residues. In DNA, the CDR3 is TGTGCCACCAGCAGAGAATCCGGGCCCGGGGAGCTGTTTTTT. Residues: CATSRESGPGELFF.

This clonotype was picked up a small number of times. A much larger clone sits a single nucleotide away, making a read error possible. Here the CDR3 DNA reads TGTGCCAACAGCTTACTGTCCGGGGCCGACGCCCTCATTGAAGCTTTCTTT. Protein product: CANSLLSGADALIEAFF. The chain employs TRBV7-8 and TRBJ1-1; the D gene is possibly TRBD1 (5 bases). CDR1 and CDR2 (germline): SGHVS, FQNEAQ. The CDR3 covers 17 residues.

A remark on this clonotype: The junction and the germline gene differ at one end; a read error may be behind it. The genes are TRBV27 and TRBJ1-1; no clear D gene. This CDR3 comprises 14 residues. In germline, CDR1 is MNHEY, CDR2 SMNVEV (reference sequence). The CDR3 loop is CVSSLRLPNTEAFF. In DNA form, the CDR3 reads TGTGTCAGCAGTTTAAGACTCCCGAACACTGAAGCTTTCTTT.

This clonotype was seen repeatedly, ten times or more. The chain has TRBV7-8 and TRBJ2-3; perhaps D is TRBD1 or TRBD2 (6 bases each). Deletions cut 1 base from V and 0 bases from J, with 11 bases between. In germline, CDR1 is SGHVS, CDR2 FQNEAQ. The CDR3 totals 16 residues. This CDR3 reads CASSLGGAASTDTQYF. The CDR3 nucleotides are TGTGCCAGCAGCTTAGGGGGGGCGGCTAGCACAGATACGCAGTATTTT.

There are many counts of this clonotype. The genes are TRBV11-2 and TRBJ2-1, with D perhaps TRBD2 (5 bases). CDR1 and CDR2 from the germline V gene are SGHAT and FQNNGV. V lost 0 bases and J 12 bases, leaving 12 bases between the germline ends. This CDR3 has 13 amino acids. The CDR3, as DNA: TGTGCCAGCAGCTTAGAGTCTAGCCCCGGGCAGTTCTTC. It is translated as CASSLESSPGQFF.

This clonotype has more than one count but fewer than ten. J is TRBJ2-1 and V is TRBV4-3; D is perhaps TRBD1 or TRBD2 (5 bases each). V was pared by 2 bases and J by 8 bases, with 16 bases between. The germline CDR1 and CDR2 sequences are LGHNA and YSLEER. The CDR3 runs 15 residues. CDR3 nucleotides: TGCGCCAGCAGCCAATTCCGGGACGACGCCGATGAGCAGTTCTTC. This translates into CASSQFRDDADEQFF.

V gene TRBV13 combines with J gene TRBJ2-1, with 10 bases matching TRBD2. The V and J ends lost 6 bases and 7 bases, in that order; junction bases with no gene match: 18. Looked up from germline, CDR1 is PRHDT and CDR2 is FYEKMQ (reference sequence). The CDR3 is 18 amino acids. The DNA for the CDR3 is TGTGCCAGCAGTTCGAAACAAGTAGAGGGACTAGCGAGGAATGAGCAGTTCTTC. It specifies CASSSKQVEGLARNEQFF. The whole variable domain, remainder taken from reference TRBV13 and TRBJ2-1, is AAGVIQSPRHLIKEKRETATLKCYPIPRHDTVYWYQQGPGQDPQFLISFYEKMQSDKGSIPDRFSAQQFSDYHSELNMSSLELGDSALYFCASSSKQVEGLARNEQFFGPGTRLTVL.

The table lists this clonotype with a few counts. This rearrangement joins TRBV11-2 to TRBJ2-1, with 11 bases fitting TRBD2. CDR3 size: 15 residues. The germline V gene encodes CDR1 SGHAT and CDR2 FQNNGV. J gave up 9 bases and V 1 base, and 5 bases lay outside the gene matches. The DNA of the CDR3 is TGTGCCAGCAGCTTAGTACTAGCGGGAGTCGGTGAGCAGTTCTTC. Translating it yields CASSLVLAGVGEQFF.

This clonotype was detected only a few times. This chain joins TRBV30 and TRBJ2-3; 9 bases agree with TRBD1. CDR1 is GTSNPN and CDR2 is SVGIG in the germline V gene (reference sequence). Losses at the gene ends were 1 base for V and 2 bases for J; bases not matched to a gene: 4. The CDR3 loop spans 15 amino acids. The CDR3 region is CAWSGGQGFTDTQYF. The CDR3 coding sequence is TGTGCCTGGAGTGGGGGACAGGGCTTCACAGATACGCAGTATTTT.

The chain has TRBV20-1 and TRBJ2-3; 7 bases are a match to TRBD2. The CDR3 totals 12 residues. The germline CDR1 and CDR2 sequences are DFQATT and SNEGSKA (reference sequence). As DNA, the CDR3 is TGCAGCGGGGGGTTAGGCACAGATACGCAGTATTTT. Translation gives CSGGLGTDTQYF.

The chain has TRBV9 and TRBJ1-1; TRBD1 matches at 7 bases. Trimming took 3 bases from V and 1 from J; bases not matched to a gene: 6. CDR3 length: 15 amino acids. The germline CDR1 and CDR2 sequences are SGDLS and YYNGEE. The CDR3, as DNA: TGTGCCAGCAGCGCCGGAGGGACAGCGAACACTGAAGCTTTCTTT. It translates to CASSAGGTANTEAFF.

This sequence joins TRBV10-3 and TRBJ1-2; D uncertain. The ends were cut back, 3 bases at V and 5 bases at J, with 16 bases in the middle. The germline CDR1 and CDR2 sequences are ENHRY and SYGVKD. CDR3 length: 15 amino acids. CDR3 residues: CAISESLTDVYGYTF. The CDR3 nucleotides are TGTGCCATCAGTGAATCATTAACAGACGTATATGGCTACACCTTC.

This sequence joins TRBV19 and TRBJ2-2; 8 bases align to TRBD2. The CDR3 is made up of 15 amino acids. Losses at the gene ends were 7 bases for V and 4 bases for J; bases not matched to a gene: 8. The germline V gene encodes CDR1 LNHDA and CDR2 SQIVND (reference sequence). The CDR3 nucleotides are TGTGCCAGTACCTCCGGGACTAGGGGCACCGGGGAGCTGTTTTTT. Encoded protein: CASTSGTRGTGELFF.

There are many counts of this clonotype. The rearrangement links TRBV2 to TRBJ2-5; TRBD2 matches at 10 bases. Looked up from germline, CDR1 is SNHLY and CDR2 is FYNNEI. Trimming at V came to 7 bases and at J to 5 bases, leaving 10 bases not matched to a gene. The CDR3 loop spans 15 amino acids. CDR3 bases: TGTGCCAGCAAGAAAGAGACTAGCGGGTTGGAGACCCAGTACTTC. Translating gives CASKKETSGLETQYF.

At least ten counts were recorded for this clonotype. The J gene is TRBJ2-7, the V gene TRBV5-1, with D tentatively TRBD1 (6 bases). V was shortened by 7 bases and J by 1 base, with 15 bases between the two germline ends. This CDR3 comprises 14 residues. Germline lookup yields CDR1 SGHRS and CDR2 YFSETQ. CDR3 nucleotides: TGCGCCAGCTCCATGTTAGGGGGTTCCTACGAGCAGTACTTC. Encoded protein: CASSMLGGSYEQYF.